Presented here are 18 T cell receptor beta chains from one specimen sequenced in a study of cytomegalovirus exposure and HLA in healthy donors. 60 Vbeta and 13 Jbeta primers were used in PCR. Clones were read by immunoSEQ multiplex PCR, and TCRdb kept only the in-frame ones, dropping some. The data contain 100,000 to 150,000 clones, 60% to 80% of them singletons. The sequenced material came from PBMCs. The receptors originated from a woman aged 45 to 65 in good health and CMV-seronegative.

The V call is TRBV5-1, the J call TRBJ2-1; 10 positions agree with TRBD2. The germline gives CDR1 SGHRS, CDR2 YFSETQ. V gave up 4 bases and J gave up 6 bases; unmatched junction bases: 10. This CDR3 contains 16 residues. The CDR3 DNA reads TGCGCCAGCAGCCCGTCCGGGACTAGCGTGATCAATGAGCAGTTCTTC. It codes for CASSPSGTSVINEQFF.

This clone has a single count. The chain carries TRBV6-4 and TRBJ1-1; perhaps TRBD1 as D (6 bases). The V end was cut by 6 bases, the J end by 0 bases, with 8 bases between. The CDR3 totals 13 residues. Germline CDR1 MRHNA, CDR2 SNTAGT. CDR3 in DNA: TGTGCCAGCAGGGACAGCATGAACACTGAAGCTTTCTTT. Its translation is CASRDSMNTEAFF.

The CDR3 DNA follows: TGTGCCAGCAGCGGCAGAGGGCAGGGGAGAGCTTTCTTT. It encodes CASSGRGQGRAFF. This rearrangement joins TRBV7-9 to TRBJ1-1; TRBD1 is a possible D gene (6 bases). The CDR3 loop spans 13 amino acids. Germline V CDR1 and CDR2: SEHNR, FQNEAQ (reference sequence). Trimming removed 5 bases from V and 10 bases from J, with 17 bases in between.

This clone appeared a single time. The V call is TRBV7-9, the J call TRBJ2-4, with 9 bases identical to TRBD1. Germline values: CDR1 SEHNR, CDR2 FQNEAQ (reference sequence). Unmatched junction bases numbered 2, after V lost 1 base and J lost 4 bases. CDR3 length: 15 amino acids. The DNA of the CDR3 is TGTGCCAGCAGCTTAGAACAGGGGGCTAAAAACATTCAGTACTTC. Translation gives CASSLEQGAKNIQYF.

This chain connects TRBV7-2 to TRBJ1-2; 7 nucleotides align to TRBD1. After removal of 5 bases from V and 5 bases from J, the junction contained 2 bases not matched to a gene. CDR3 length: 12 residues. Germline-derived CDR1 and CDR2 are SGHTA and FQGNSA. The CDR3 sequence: CASSRDSYGYTF. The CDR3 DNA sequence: TGTGCCAGCAGCCGGGACAGTTATGGCTACACCTTC.

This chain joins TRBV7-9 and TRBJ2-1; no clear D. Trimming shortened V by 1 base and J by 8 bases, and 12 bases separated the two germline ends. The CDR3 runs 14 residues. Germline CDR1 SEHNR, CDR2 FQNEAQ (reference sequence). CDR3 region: CASSLDLQVDEQFF. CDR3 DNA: TGTGCCAGCAGCTTAGATCTTCAGGTGGATGAGCAGTTCTTC. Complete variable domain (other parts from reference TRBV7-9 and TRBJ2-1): DTGVSQNPRHKITKRGQNVTFRCDPISEHNRLYWYRQTLGQGPEFLTYFQNEAQLEKSRLLSDRFSAERPKGSFSTLEIQRTEQGDSAMYLCASSLDLQVDEQFFGPGTRLTVL.

CDR3 amino acids: CASSLGGGWGLAAEAFF. The CDR3 DNA follows: TGTGCCAGCAGTTTAGGAGGGGGCTGGGGTTTAGCCGCTGAAGCTTTCTTT. The V and J genes are TRBV27 and TRBJ1-1; 7 bases match TRBD1. The CDR3 is made up of 17 amino acids. The V gene's germline CDR1 is MNHEY and CDR2 SMNVEV (reference sequence). The junction had 15 bases not matched to a gene; V was cut back by 2 bases and J by 6 bases.

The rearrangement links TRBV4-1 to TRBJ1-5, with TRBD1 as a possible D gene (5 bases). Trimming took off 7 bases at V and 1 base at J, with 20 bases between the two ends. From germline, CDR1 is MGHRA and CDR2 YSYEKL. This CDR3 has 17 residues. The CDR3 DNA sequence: TGCGCCAGCAATTCCCCCGAAGGGGCCGGGAGCAATCAGCCCCAGCATTTT. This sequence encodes CASNSPEGAGSNQPQHF.

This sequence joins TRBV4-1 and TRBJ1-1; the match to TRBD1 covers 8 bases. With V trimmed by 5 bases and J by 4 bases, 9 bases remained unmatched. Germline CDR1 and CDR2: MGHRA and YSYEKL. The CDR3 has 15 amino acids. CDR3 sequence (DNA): TGCGCCAGCAGCTCCCAGGGGGCTGGGGGCACTGAAGCTTTCTTT. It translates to CASSSQGAGGTEAFF.

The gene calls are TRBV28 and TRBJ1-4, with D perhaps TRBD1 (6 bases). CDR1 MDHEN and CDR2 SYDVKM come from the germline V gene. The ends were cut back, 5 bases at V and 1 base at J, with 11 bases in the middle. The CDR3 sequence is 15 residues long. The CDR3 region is CASSVRTETNEKLFF. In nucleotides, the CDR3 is TGTGCCAGCAGTGTCAGGACAGAAACTAATGAAAAACTGTTTTTT.

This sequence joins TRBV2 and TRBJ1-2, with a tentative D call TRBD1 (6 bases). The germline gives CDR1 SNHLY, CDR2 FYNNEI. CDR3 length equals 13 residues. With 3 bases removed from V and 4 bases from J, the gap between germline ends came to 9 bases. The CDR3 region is CASSEWDIYGYTF. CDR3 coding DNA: TGTGCCAGCAGTGAGTGGGACATCTATGGCTACACCTTC. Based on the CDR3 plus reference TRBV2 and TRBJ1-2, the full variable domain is EPEVTQTPSHQVTQMGQEVILRCVPISNHLYFYWYRQILGQKVEFLVSFYNNEISEKSEIFDDQFSVERPDGSNFTLKIRSTKLEDSAMYFCASSEWDIYGYTFGSGTRLTVV.

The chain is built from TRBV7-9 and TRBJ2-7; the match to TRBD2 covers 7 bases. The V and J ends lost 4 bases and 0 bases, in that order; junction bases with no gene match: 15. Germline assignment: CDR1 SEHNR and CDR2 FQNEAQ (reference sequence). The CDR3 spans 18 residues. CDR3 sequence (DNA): TGTGCCAGCAGCTCATTTGGGGGAGGGCCCAAGAGCTCCTACGAGCAGTACTTC. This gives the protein CASSSFGGGPKSSYEQYF.

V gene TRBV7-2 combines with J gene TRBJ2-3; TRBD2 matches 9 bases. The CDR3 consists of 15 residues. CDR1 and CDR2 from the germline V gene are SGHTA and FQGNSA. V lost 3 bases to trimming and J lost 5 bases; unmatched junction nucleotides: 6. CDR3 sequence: CASSLLAGMVDTQYF. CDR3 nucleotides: TGTGCCAGCAGCTTGCTAGCGGGGATGGTAGATACGCAGTATTTT.

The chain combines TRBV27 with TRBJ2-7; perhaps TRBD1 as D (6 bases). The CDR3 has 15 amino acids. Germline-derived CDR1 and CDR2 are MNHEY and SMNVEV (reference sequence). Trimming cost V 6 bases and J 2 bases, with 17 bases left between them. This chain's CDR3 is CASSLQGELPYEQYF. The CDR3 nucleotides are TGTGCCAGCAGCCTACAGGGAGAACTTCCCTACGAGCAGTACTTC.

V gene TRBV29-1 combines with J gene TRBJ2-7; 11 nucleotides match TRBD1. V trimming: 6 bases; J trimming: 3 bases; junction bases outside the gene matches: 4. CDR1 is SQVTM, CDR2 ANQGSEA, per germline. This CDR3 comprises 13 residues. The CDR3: CSVSGTGGYEQYF. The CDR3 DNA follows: TGCAGCGTGTCCGGGACAGGGGGCTACGAGCAGTACTTC.

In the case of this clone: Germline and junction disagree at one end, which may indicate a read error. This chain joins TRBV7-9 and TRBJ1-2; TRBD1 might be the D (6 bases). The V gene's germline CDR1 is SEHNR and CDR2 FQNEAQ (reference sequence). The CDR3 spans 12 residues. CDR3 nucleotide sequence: TGTTCCAGCAGCCAGGACAGCTATGGCTACACCTTC. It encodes CSSSQDSYGYTF. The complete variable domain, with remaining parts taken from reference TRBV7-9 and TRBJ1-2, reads DTGVSQNPRHKITKRGQNVTFRCDPISEHNRLYWYRQTLGQGPEFLTYFQNEAQLEKSRLLSDRFSAERPKGSFSTLEIQRTEQGDSAMYLCSSSQDSYGYTFGSGTRLTVV.

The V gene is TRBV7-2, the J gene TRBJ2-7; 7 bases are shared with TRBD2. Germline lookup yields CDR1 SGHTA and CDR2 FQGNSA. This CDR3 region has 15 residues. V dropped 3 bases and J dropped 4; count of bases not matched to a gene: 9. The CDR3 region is CASSLASGTTYEQYF. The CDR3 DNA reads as TGTGCCAGCAGCTTGGCCTCCGGGACTACATACGAGCAGTACTTC. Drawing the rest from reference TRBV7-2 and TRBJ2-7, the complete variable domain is GAGVSQSPSNKVTEKGKDVELRCDPISGHTALYWYRQSLGQGLEFLIYFQGNSAPDKSGLPSDRFSAERTGGSVSTLTIQRTQQEDSAVYLCASSLASGTTYEQYFGPGTRLTVT.

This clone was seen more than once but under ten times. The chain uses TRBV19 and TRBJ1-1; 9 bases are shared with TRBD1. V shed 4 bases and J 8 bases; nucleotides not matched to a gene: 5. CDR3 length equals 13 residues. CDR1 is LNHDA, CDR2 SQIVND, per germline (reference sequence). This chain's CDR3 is CASSTGQGLEAFF. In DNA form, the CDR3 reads TGTGCCAGTAGTACCGGACAGGGGCTCGAAGCTTTCTTT.